This T cell receptor beta chain was recorded in a study of blood T cell repertoires in COVID-19. Trimming removed 4 bases at V and 2 bases at J, with 13 bases between. Germline CDR1 and CDR2: SGDLS and YYNGEE. The CDR3 runs to 14 residues. Authors' analysis steps: By means of reference gene primer amplification, nucleated cell counts were estimated. Assay: immunoSEQ multiplex PCR; the TCRdb copy retains only in-frame clones and omits some. The DNA was the basis for D and trimming; V, J and clone size are from that table. The repertoire holds about 94,000 clones, with under 90% as singletons. The sequence was collected from a human donor in a cohort sampled during active COVID-19. The sample taken for sequencing was peripheral blood. The V gene is TRBV9, the J gene TRBJ2-7; D might be TRBD1 (5 bases). The CDR3 loop is CASSKTAWAYEQYF. The CDR3 DNA reads as TGTGCCAGCAGCAAGACAGCTTGGGCCTACGAGCAGTACTTC.